Here is one T cell receptor beta chain with its context. The CDR3 is 13 residues long. V shed 6 bases, J shed 6 bases, and the junction held 5 bases outside the gene matches. These data belong to a study of blood T cell repertoires in COVID-19. Across the study: Collection of acute and convalescent COVID-19 samples took place in the United States, Italy and Spain.

Original analysis: Quantification of nucleated cells was approximated via reference gene primer amplification. TCRdb keeps only in-frame clones here, not all; method: immunoSEQ multiplex PCR. D and trimming come from the DNA, and the V and J calls and clone size come from that table. The sample holds fewer than 300,000 clones, over 75% seen once. Input material: peripheral blood. The chain recombines TRBV12-3 or TRBV12-4 with TRBJ1-2, with 9 bases identical to TRBD1. The clonotype comes from a human donor in a cohort sampled during active COVID-19. The DNA for the CDR3 is TGTGCCAGCAGCCTACAGGGGGCCCATGGCTACACCTTC. As protein: CASSLQGAHGYTF.